This T cell receptor beta chain derives from a study of blood T cells in healthy people across ages. Together with a sample-barcoded 5' primer, a J-beta primer mix was included in a second PCR lasting about 7 to 11 cycles. TCRdb analysed the 5' RACE reads with MiXCR anew, one entry per CDR3 protein. The sample has around 700,000 distinct CDR3 sequences; approximately 25% are singletons. Healthy Russian Caucasian donors spanned ages about 6 to 100 years. Each sample yielded at least 6.5 million isolated PBMCs. V gave up 7 bases and J gave up 6 bases; unmatched junction bases: 4. This CDR3 is built from 12 residues. The same data also contributed to another study, on T cells of mothers and their children. Per that study: According to the study, all extracted RNA entered cDNA synthesis at around 1.4 ug per 15 ul. Related mother-child pairs showed slightly higher but non-significant overlap than unrelated pairs.

Sample: blood. This sequence joins TRBV12-3 or TRBV12-4 and TRBJ2-5, with TRBD1 matching 8 bases. The clonotype was recovered from a boy under 18 in good health. CDR3 bases: TGTGCCAGCACCATCAGGGGGCAGACCCAGTACTTC. Encoded protein: CASTIRGQTQYF.